This T cell receptor (beta chain) was recovered during a study of T cell changes during pregnancy in multiple sclerosis (dated by TCRdb to 2018 to 2020). Regarding the research as a whole: In women with multiple sclerosis, the researchers looked at how the T cell repertoire shifted as pregnancy progressed.

Comments on this clone: Its recognized antigen is unknown. No much larger clone exists at a distance of one base, and base qualities are not known.

The receptor library was made with the immunoSEQ multiplex PCR assay. TCRdb limited this immuneACCESS table to in-frame rearrangements with V and J called. A share of clones is missing; checked studies link under half to unresolved V genes, and the rest is unexplained. For this sample there are about 50,000 clones; around 94% appear just once. The biggest ten clones account for just under 0.75% of the sample. The TCR sequence derives from a female donor with multiple sclerosis, enrolled in a pregnancy study. Sequencing used CD4+ T cells from peripheral blood mononuclear cells, obtained in the third trimester of pregnancy.

The nucleotides read TGTGCCAGCAGGGAACAGGGCCCCTATGGCTACACCTTC. The resulting protein is CASREQGPYGYTF. The receptor chain draws on TRBV2 and TRBJ1-2; D gene: possibly TRBD1, on 6 matching bases. CDR1 SNHLY and CDR2 FYNNEI were looked up in the germline V gene. Spanning cysteine to phenylalanine, the CDR3 consists of 13 amino acids. The read is trimmed to its CDR3 DNA, 39 bases read in frame from base 1. Deletion took 6 bases off V and 4 bases off J, with a span of 12 bases between the germline ends.